A selection of T cell receptor beta chains follows, all from one sample in a study of T-cell memory formation after mild COVID-19. Via MiXCR, TCRdb re-called the 5' RACE reads, giving one row per CDR3 protein. The sample contains over 350,000 distinct CDR3 sequences, 16% of which appear only once. Sequencing was done on a sample of PBMCs or a T cell subset sorted from them (not recorded which). These receptors were obtained from a man aged 18 to 35 who had mild COVID-19 (a few samples of this study predate the infection). Cell type and time point are not known. Both conserved end residues are part of each CDR3. Each record gives: D gene, V gene, J gene, clone size, CDR3 protein, CDR3 DNA. The D gene is left open where the match is weak. Only some rows state a clone size, as once, few, many or a class for expanded clones.

.	TRBV12-3/TRBV12-4	TRBJ1-1	.	CASRTLDTEAFF	TGTGCCAGCAGGACCTTGGACACTGAAGCTTTCTTT
TRBD1	TRBV29-1	TRBJ2-3	.	CSVRRDRSTDTQYF	TGCAGCGTTCGCCGGGACAGAAGCACAGATACGCAGTATTTT
.	TRBV12-3/TRBV12-4	TRBJ2-2	.	CASRNRGGTGELFF	TGTGCCAGCAGAAACAGGGGGGGCACCGGGGAGCTGTTTTTT
TRBD2	TRBV7-3	TRBJ2-3	.	CASSHIRVAGDNTQYF	TGTGCCAGCAGCCATATACGGGTAGCGGGGGACAATACGCAGTATTTT
.	TRBV6-5	TRBJ1-1	many	CASSYGIRVNTEAFF	TGTGCCAGCAGTTACGGGATCAGGGTGAACACTGAAGCTTTCTTT
TRBD1	TRBV5-5	TRBJ2-2	.	CATRTGGIGELFF	TGTGCCACGAGGACAGGGGGCATCGGGGAGCTGTTTTTT
.	TRBV18	TRBJ1-2	.	CASSPGRDGYGYTF	TGTGCCAGCTCACCCGGTAGGGACGGCTATGGCTACACCTTC
.	TRBV4-3	TRBJ2-3	few	CASSRETADTQYF	TGCGCCAGCAGCCGAGAAACAGCTGATACGCAGTATTTT
.	TRBV6-2/TRBV6-3	TRBJ2-6	.	CASKELPSPGANVLTF	TGTGCCAGCAAAGAGCTTCCAAGCCCTGGGGCCAACGTCCTGACTTTC
.	TRBV6-1	TRBJ1-1	.	CASSDDWNTEAFF	TGTGCCAGCAGTGATGATTGGAACACTGAAGCTTTCTTT
.	TRBV20-1	TRBJ1-5	.	CSAPEAYDSNQPQHF	TGCAGTGCCCCGGAAGCTTATGATAGCAATCAGCCCCAGCATTTT
.	TRBV24-1	TRBJ1-1	few	CATSAGGWSTEAFF	TGTGCCACCAGTGCGGGGGGGTGGTCCACTGAAGCTTTCTTT
.	TRBV11-3	TRBJ2-1	few	CASTSGPAHNEQFF	TGTGCCAGCACCTCGGGGCCCGCTCACAATGAGCAGTTCTTC
TRBD1	TRBV10-3	TRBJ1-6	.	CATMDRQYNSPLHF	TGTGCCACGATGGACAGGCAATATAATTCACCCCTCCACTTT
.	TRBV18	TRBJ2-4	few	CASTGWAKNIQYF	TGTGCCAGCACCGGTTGGGCCAAAAACATTCAGTACTTC
TRBD2	TRBV27	TRBJ2-1	.	CASSWLAGGMNEQFF	TGTGCCAGCAGTTGGCTAGCGGGGGGGATGAATGAGCAGTTCTTC
.	TRBV15	TRBJ1-1	.	CATSRVQQAPEAFF	TGTGCCACCAGCAGAGTACAACAGGCGCCTGAAGCTTTCTTT
.	TRBV4-3	TRBJ1-2	.	CASSQDKGGYGYTF	TGCGCCAGCAGCCAAGATAAGGGCGGCTATGGCTACACCTTC
.	TRBV7-9	TRBJ2-3	.	CASSQERATQYF	TGTGCCAGCAGCCAAGAGCGGGCTACGCAGTATTTT
.	TRBV5-1	TRBJ2-3	few	CASNEVGGPTDTQYF	TGCGCCAGCAACGAAGTAGGGGGGCCCACAGATACGCAGTATTTT
.	TRBV7-9	TRBJ2-7	.	CASSPRQEMYF	TGTGCCAGCAGCCCAAGGCAGGAGATGTACTTC
.	TRBV4-3	TRBJ2-3	many	CASSRGGGGRGFTDTQYF	TGCGCCAGCAGCCGAGGGGGTGGAGGGCGCGGATTCACAGATACGCAGTATTTT
.	TRBV7-8	TRBJ2-1	.	CASTLLGRSADEQFF	TGTGCCAGCACCCTGCTCGGTCGATCGGCGGATGAGCAGTTCTTC
TRBD1	TRBV24-1	TRBJ2-3	few	CATSDLRTGGTDTQYF	TGTGCCACCAGTGACCTAAGAACAGGGGGCACAGATACGCAGTATTTT
TRBD1	TRBV4-2	TRBJ2-3	few	CASSYQGAVTDTQYF	TGTGCCAGCAGCTACCAGGGGGCAGTAACAGATACGCAGTATTTT
TRBD1	TRBV6-7	TRBJ2-7	.	CASSWPWTGDSYEQYF	TGTGCCAGCAGTTGGCCATGGACAGGGGATTCCTACGAGCAGTACTTC
.	TRBV13	TRBJ2-3	.	CASSWRGADTQYF	TGTGCCAGCAGCTGGAGAGGCGCAGATACGCAGTATTTT
TRBD1	TRBV7-6	TRBJ2-5	.	CASRRRQGLETQYF	TGTGCCAGCAGGAGAAGACAGGGGCTCGAGACCCAGTACTTC
TRBD2	TRBV7-2	TRBJ2-3	.	CASSFGTSGGPVTNTQYF	TGTGCCAGCAGCTTCGGGACTAGCGGGGGGCCAGTAACGAATACGCAGTATTTT
.	TRBV10-3	TRBJ2-7	few	CAISERQLIYEQYF	TGTGCCATCAGTGAAAGGCAGCTTATATACGAGCAGTACTTC
TRBD1	TRBV5-1	TRBJ1-5	few	CASSLGQGPYQPQHF	TGCGCCAGCAGCCTAGGACAGGGACCCTATCAGCCCCAGCATTTT
TRBD2	TRBV7-9	TRBJ2-1	few	CASSHPTSGGHNEQFF	TGTGCCAGCAGCCACCCGACTAGCGGGGGCCACAATGAGCAGTTCTTC
TRBD2	TRBV6-5	TRBJ2-1	few	CASSVGTSGGYNEQFF	TGTGCCAGCAGCGTGGGAACTAGCGGGGGCTACAATGAGCAGTTCTTC
.	TRBV20-1	TRBJ1-5	few	CSARLVGTNQPQHF	TGCAGTGCTAGATTGGTGGGAACCAATCAGCCCCAGCATTTT
.	TRBV29-1	TRBJ2-1	.	CSVGNNEQFF	TGCAGCGTTGGGAACAATGAGCAGTTCTTC
TRBD1	TRBV5-1	TRBJ2-7	few	CASSIGQGNYEQYF	TGCGCCAGCAGCATAGGACAGGGGAACTACGAGCAGTACTTC
TRBD1	TRBV4-3	TRBJ1-2	.	CASKPGQGNYGYTF	TGCGCCAGCAAACCGGGACAGGGAAACTATGGCTACACCTTC